This entry is about one T cell receptor (beta chain). This clonotype was recorded at least ten times. The clone's antigen remains unknown. Qualities for individual bases were not recorded, and no much larger clone is one base off. These data come from a study of T cell repertoires in cytomegalovirus infection (dated by TCRdb to the late 2010s). Describing the broader study: Alongside well-studied HLA-B-restricted epitopes, the peptide stimulations were aimed at recently identified HLA-C-restricted CMV epitopes, whose presentation resists viral immunomodulation. Donor HLA type was relevant to the analysis, because carriage of CMV infection together with the matching HLA type was indicated by public TCR beta signatures. What the authors observed across the whole study: The ex vivo response was dominated by HLA-C-restricted CMV-specific TCR beta clonotypes, which also provided the single most frequent clonotype in two of eight donors. Carriers of CMV infection plus the relevant HLA type were discriminated by the cumulative frequency of public TCR beta family members in the study cohort and in an independent roughly 400-donor cohort.

Per the publication, the treatment or condition label means: in vitro stimulation with specific CMV peptide epitopes to enrich CMV-specific T cells. V is reduced by 1 base and J by 7 bases, leaving a spacing of 8 bases between them. According to the germline V gene, CDR1 reads ENHRY and CDR2 reads SYGVKD. The CDR3 numbers 13 residues from cysteine through phenylalanine. Only the CDR3 part of the read is kept: 39 bases, read in frame from the first base. TCRdb lists the instrument as Illumina HiSeq 1500. TCRdb reprocessing: public reads trimmed at Q25 with fastp, clones called with MiXCR, in-frame beta chains kept. Each CDR3 protein gets just one entry, which takes the most common genes and DNA from the rows behind it. In all, the sample holds fewer than 950,000 distinct CDR3 sequences, and less than 35% of those were seen once. The ten most abundant clones make up roughly an eighth of the sample.

The chain uses TRBV10-3 and TRBJ2-1; the D segment could be TRBD2, given 6 matching bases. This TCR was recovered from a human donor in good health (CMV status not recorded). Some clones in this sample may be carry-over from other donors' samples. The sample in question was cultured CD8+ T cells from PBMCs, obtained from culture after CMV antigen stimulation. The CDR3 reads CAISEWEENEQFF. At the DNA level, the sequence is TGTGCCATCAGTGAGTGGGAGGAAAATGAGCAGTTCTTC.